This T cell receptor (beta chain) was captured in a study of blood T cells in healthy people across ages. Primed by a sample-barcoded 5' primer and a J-beta primer mix, a second PCR proceeded for 7 to 11 cycles. All cDNA molecules were each tagged by a template-switch adaptor with 12 random nucleotides. From the 5' RACE reads, TCRdb called clonotypes with MiXCR, one entry per CDR3 protein. The sample lists 910,000 or so distinct CDR3 sequences, roughly 51% seen once, with about a fifth in the top ten. Germline V lookup: CDR1 MGHRA, CDR2 YSYEKL. The ends were cut back, 0 bases at V and 4 bases at J, with 16 bases in the middle. This CDR3 is built from 16 residues.

Material for sequencing was blood. This TCR was recovered from a woman aged 55-69 years in good health. The genes are TRBV4-1 and TRBJ2-7, with TRBD2 as a possible D gene (6 bases). CDR3 bases: TGCGCCAGCAGCCAAGATCTTGCGGGGAGTTCGTACGAGCAGTACTTC. Translating it yields CASSQDLAGSSYEQYF.